The text below deals with one T cell receptor beta chain. A second PCR of about 7 to 11 cycles used a sample-barcoded 5' primer and a J-beta primer mix. TCRdb reprocessed the 5' RACE reads with MiXCR, giving one entry per CDR3 protein. The profile shows 790,000 or so distinct CDR3 sequences, roughly three fifths of them singletons. The data belong to a study of blood T cells in healthy people across ages. CDR1 SGHRS and CDR2 YFSETQ come from the germline V gene. CDR3 length equals 12 residues. V was trimmed by 4 bases and J by 3 bases, leaving 4 bases between them. Sequenced input: blood. This clonotype was obtained from a man aged 35-49 years in good health. This chain uses TRBV5-1 with TRBJ2-2; D not certain. In DNA form, the CDR3 reads TGCGCCAGCAGCCAGCACACCGGGGAGCTGTTTTTT. Translation: CASSQHTGELFF.